This paragraph reports one T cell receptor (beta chain). Study processing details: Quantification of nucleated cells was approximated via reference gene primer amplification. Sequencing was performed with immunoSEQ multiplex PCR; in TCRdb, only in-frame clones are kept and a portion is missing. V and J calls and clone size are copied from that table; D and trimming were computed from the DNA. This table has roughly 250,000 clones, 75% to 85% appearing once. This record comes from a study of blood T cell repertoires in COVID-19. Overall study: Donors in the United States, Italy and Spain gave samples during acute or convalescent COVID-19. Sample material is recorded as cDNA or gDNA derived from T cells, B-cell-depleted T cells, or PBMCs.

Sequences were obtained from peripheral blood. This receptor was obtained from a woman in her sixties with active or convalescent COVID-19.

CDR3 bases: TGCGCCAGCAGCTTTGGTTCAGGGGATAATTCACCCCTCCACTTT. It translates to CASSFGSGDNSPLHF. V is TRBV5-1 and J is TRBJ1-6; weak D call: TRBD1 (6 bases). This CDR3 contains 15 residues. Per the germline V gene, CDR1 is SGHRS and CDR2 is YFSETQ. V lost 2 bases and J 5 bases, leaving 11 bases between the germline ends.